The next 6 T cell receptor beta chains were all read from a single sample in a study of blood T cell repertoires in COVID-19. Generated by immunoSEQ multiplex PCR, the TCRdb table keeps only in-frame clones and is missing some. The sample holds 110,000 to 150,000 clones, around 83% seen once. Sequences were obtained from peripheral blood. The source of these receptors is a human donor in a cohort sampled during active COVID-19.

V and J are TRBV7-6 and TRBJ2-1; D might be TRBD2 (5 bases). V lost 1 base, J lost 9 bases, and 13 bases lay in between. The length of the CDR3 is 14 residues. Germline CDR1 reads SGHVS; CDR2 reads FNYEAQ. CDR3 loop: CASSLGVLGSEQFF. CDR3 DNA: TGTGCCAGCAGCTTAGGGGTTCTAGGGAGTGAGCAGTTCTTC.

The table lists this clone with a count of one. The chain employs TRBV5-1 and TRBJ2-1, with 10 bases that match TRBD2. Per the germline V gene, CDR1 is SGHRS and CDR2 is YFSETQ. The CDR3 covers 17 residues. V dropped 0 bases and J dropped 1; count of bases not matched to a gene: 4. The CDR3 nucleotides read TGCGCCAGCAGCTTGGCTAGCGGGAGACTTTCCTACAATGAGCAGTTCTTC. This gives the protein CASSLASGRLSYNEQFF.

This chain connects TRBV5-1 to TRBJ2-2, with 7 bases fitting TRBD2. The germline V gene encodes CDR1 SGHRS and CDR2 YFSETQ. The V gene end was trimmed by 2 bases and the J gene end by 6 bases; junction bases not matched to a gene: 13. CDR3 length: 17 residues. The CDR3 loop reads CASSLFSGGTVPGELFF. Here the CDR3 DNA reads TGCGCCAGCAGCTTATTCTCCGGGGGGACCGTGCCCGGGGAGCTGTTTTTT.

CDR3 in DNA: TGTGCCAGCAGACTTACTAGCGGGAGCACAGATACGCAGTATTTT. The encoded protein is CASRLTSGSTDTQYF. The chain links TRBV3-1 (or the pseudogene TRBV3-2) to TRBJ2-3, with 9 bases that match TRBD2. Germline trimming cut 6 bases from V and 0 bases from J; bases unmatched to any gene: 4. CDR1 is LGHDT, CDR2 YNNKEL, per germline (reference sequence). The CDR3 sequence is 15 residues long.

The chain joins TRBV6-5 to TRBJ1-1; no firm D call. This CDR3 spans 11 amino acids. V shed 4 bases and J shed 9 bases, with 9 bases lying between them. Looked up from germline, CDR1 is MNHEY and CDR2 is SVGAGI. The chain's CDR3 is CASSFGVKAFF. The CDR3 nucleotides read TGTGCCAGCAGTTTCGGGGTAAAAGCTTTCTTT.

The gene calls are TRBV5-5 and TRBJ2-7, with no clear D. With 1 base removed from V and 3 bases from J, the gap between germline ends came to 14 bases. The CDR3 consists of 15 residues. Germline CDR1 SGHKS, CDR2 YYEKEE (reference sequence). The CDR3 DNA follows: TGTGCCAGCAGCTTGTCCTTAGTGGGCAACTACGAGCAGTACTTC. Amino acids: CASSLSLVGNYEQYF.